These 31 T cell receptor beta chains came from one sample sequenced in a study of blood T cell repertoires in COVID-19. This table comes from immunoSEQ multiplex PCR, and its TCRdb copy is limited to in-frame clones, with some not included. Of 250,000 to 350,000 clones listed, about 82% are singletons. Material for sequencing was peripheral blood. These receptors all come from a woman between 45 and 60 years old with acute or convalescent COVID-19.

V is TRBV5-1 and J is TRBJ1-2; D not resolved. CDR3 length: 12 residues. Trimming removed 3 bases from V and 8 bases from J, with 11 bases in between. Germline V gene sequence: CDR1 SGHRS, CDR2 YFSETQ. The CDR3, as DNA: TGCGCCAGCAGCTCCACTAATTCGGGCTACACCTTC. It encodes CASSSTNSGYTF.

This clone was seen once. In nucleotides, the CDR3 is TGTGCCAGCAGCGTAGGGAGCGGGAGGGCCCCCGGGGAGCTGTTTTTT. Its protein product is CASSVGSGRAPGELFF. The chain carries TRBV9 and TRBJ2-2; 10 positions agree with TRBD2. Germline CDR1 and CDR2: SGDLS and YYNGEE. Unmatched junction bases numbered 5, after V lost 0 bases and J lost 6 bases. The CDR3 has 16 amino acids.

The chain uses TRBV7-9 and TRBJ1-4; 7 nucleotides agree with TRBD1. V was pared by 5 bases and J by 0 bases, with 3 bases of the junction left unmatched. From germline, CDR1 is SEHNR and CDR2 FQNEAQ (reference sequence). The CDR3 sequence is 15 residues long. The CDR3 coding sequence is TGTGCCAGCAGCCGGACAGGAACAACTAATGAAAAACTGTTTTTT. Its translation: CASSRTGTTNEKLFF.

The chain couples TRBV19 to TRBJ2-1, with 11 bases fitting TRBD1. The CDR3 contains 15 residues. After removal of 5 bases from V and 7 bases from J, the junction contained 7 bases not matched to a gene. The V gene's germline CDR1 is LNHDA and CDR2 SQIVND (reference sequence). In nucleotides, the CDR3 is TGTGCCAGTAGTCAAGGGACAGGGGGATGGAATGAGCAGTTCTTC. Protein: CASSQGTGGWNEQFF. Full variable domain (missing parts from reference TRBV19 and TRBJ2-1): DGGITQSPKYLFRKEGQNVTLSCEQNLNHDAMYWYRQDPGQGLRLIYYSQIVNDFQKGDIAEGYSVSREKKESFPLTVTSAQKNPTAFYLCASSQGTGGWNEQFFGPGTRLTVL.

The gene calls are TRBV27 and TRBJ1-2; D may be TRBD1 (5 bases). This CDR3 is 13 amino acids long. V shed 3 bases and J shed 8 bases, with 13 bases lying between them. Germline V gives CDR1 MNHEY, CDR2 SMNVEV (reference sequence). In DNA, the CDR3 is TGTGCCAGCAGTTTTCAGGGAGGGGTAGGCTACACCTTC. Translation: CASSFQGGVGYTF.

The CDR3 DNA follows: TGTGCCAGCAGCCTAAAGGGGCTGTCCTACGAGCAGTACTTC. Translated, it gives CASSLKGLSYEQYF. The gene calls are TRBV2 and TRBJ2-7, with D possibly being TRBD1 (5 bases). The V gene lost 6 bases and the J gene lost 1 base, with 13 bases spanning the gap. The length of the CDR3 is 14 residues. Germline V lookup: CDR1 SNHLY, CDR2 FYNNEI. Together with reference TRBV2 and TRBJ2-7, the CDR3 gives the full variable domain: EPEVTQTPSHQVTQMGQEVILRCVPISNHLYFYWYRQILGQKVEFLVSFYNNEISEKSEIFDDQFSVERPDGSNFTLKIRSTKLEDSAMYFCASSLKGLSYEQYFGPGTRLTVT.

The chain uses TRBV7-2 and TRBJ2-1; 7 bases are shared with TRBD1. This CDR3 contains 13 residues. Germline-derived CDR1 and CDR2 are SGHTA and FQGNSA. CDR3 nucleotides: TGTGCAGAGGGGGCCACTACCTACAATGAGCAGTTCTTC. Its translation: CAEGATTYNEQFF.

The chain joins TRBV24-1 to TRBJ2-2, with D perhaps matching TRBD1 (7 bases). Trimming removed 9 bases from V and 9 bases from J, with 19 bases in between. The CDR3 has 14 amino acids. Germline CDR1 and CDR2: KGHDR and SFDVKD. The CDR3 bases are TGTGCCACCCGAGGAGGGGGCGAACCGAGGGAGCTGTTTTTT. As protein: CATRGGGEPRELFF.

This clone was found once. The V call is TRBV7-9, the J call TRBJ1-2; a possible D gene is TRBD1 (5 bases). Germline values: CDR1 SEHNR, CDR2 FQNEAQ (reference sequence). Trimming took 6 bases from V and 6 from J, leaving 17 bases between them. The CDR3 extends over 14 amino acids. CDR3 sequence (DNA): TGTGCCAGCAGTATAGGGGCTAGTTCGGATGGCTACACCTTC. The encoded protein is CASSIGASSDGYTF.

The table lists this clone with a few counts. The CDR3 region has the DNA TGTGCCAGCAGCTTGGGGCAGGGGAGCAATCAGCCCCAGCATTTT. Translating it yields CASSLGQGSNQPQHF. The V call is TRBV5-4, the J call TRBJ1-5; TRBD1 might be the D (6 bases). Per the germline V gene, CDR1 is SGHNT and CDR2 is YYREEE (reference sequence). V was shortened by 0 bases and J by 1 base, with 8 bases between the two germline ends. There are 15 residues in the CDR3.

The J gene is TRBJ1-6, the V gene TRBV19, with 8 positions matching TRBD1. V lost 7 bases to trimming and J lost 10 bases; unmatched junction nucleotides: 6. Germline V gene data show CDR1 as LNHDA and CDR2 as SQIVND (reference sequence). The CDR3 extends over 13 amino acids. In nucleotides, the CDR3 is TGTGCCAGTAAGGGGACAGGTTCCTCACCCCTCCACTTT. Its translation is CASKGTGSSPLHF.

This chain joins TRBV5-6 and TRBJ1-2; the D is unclear. CDR3 size: 13 residues. V shed 4 bases and J shed 7 bases, with 14 bases lying between them. Germline CDR1 is SGHDT and CDR2 is YYEEEE. The CDR3 nucleotides are TGTGCCAGCAGCCCCGCCCGGGGAACTGGCTACACCTTC. This translates into CASSPARGTGYTF.

V is TRBV5-1 and J is TRBJ2-7; D is uncertain. Deletions cut 0 bases from V and 1 base from J, with 8 bases between. The CDR3 has 14 residues. Germline V gene sequence: CDR1 SGHRS, CDR2 YFSETQ. CDR3 coding DNA: TGCGCCAGCAGCTTGGCCGCGAGGTCCTACGAGCAGTACTTC. This translates into CASSLAARSYEQYF.

This clone is a singleton in its sample. This chain uses TRBV5-5 with TRBJ1-6, with no clear D. Germline V gives CDR1 SGHKS, CDR2 YYEKEE (reference sequence). The CDR3 covers 15 residues. V lost 6 bases to trimming and J lost 0 bases, with 10 bases between them. The CDR3 region has the DNA TGTGCCAGCACCAAAGTGAGCTCCTATAATTCACCCCTCCACTTT. Amino acid sequence: CASTKVSSYNSPLHF. The whole variable domain, remainder taken from reference TRBV5-5 and TRBJ1-6, is DAGVTQSPTHLIKTRGQQVTLRCSPISGHKSVSWYQQVLGQGPQFIFQYYEKEERGRGNFPDRFSARQFPNYSSELNVNALLLGDSALYLCASTKVSSYNSPLHFGNGTRLTVT.

The chain uses TRBV7-8 and TRBJ1-4; D may be TRBD1 (5 bases). This CDR3 comprises 14 residues. CDR1 and CDR2 (germline): SGHVS, FQNEAQ. The V end lost 5 bases, the J end lost 4 bases, and 11 bases lay between the germline ends. CDR3 DNA: TGTGCCAGCAGCCGAGACAGCCTTAATGAAAAACTGTTTTTT. Translation: CASSRDSLNEKLFF.

This clone occurred once. The rearrangement links TRBV5-4 to TRBJ2-7; TRBD2 matches at 12 bases. The CDR3 has 15 amino acids. The J segment lost 5 bases and the V segment lost 7 bases, leaving 10 bases of the junction unmatched. Germline V gene data show CDR1 as SGHNT and CDR2 as YYREEE (reference sequence). Here the CDR3 reads CASGQILAGGDEQYF. DNA of the CDR3: TGTGCCAGCGGCCAAATCCTAGCGGGAGGGGACGAGCAGTACTTC. The complete variable domain, with remaining parts taken from reference TRBV5-4 and TRBJ2-7, reads ETGVTQSPTHLIKTRGQQVTLRCSSQSGHNTVSWYQQALGQGPQFIFQYYREEENGRGNFPPRFSGLQFPNYSSELNVNALELDDSALYLCASGQILAGGDEQYFGPGTRLTVT.

CDR3 DNA: TGTGCCAGCAGCCTCCGGGGGGGACTAGTAGGGCAGTTCTTC. Protein product: CASSLRGGLVGQFF. The chain carries TRBV5-4 and TRBJ2-1, with 8 nucleotides matching TRBD2. This CDR3 is built from 14 residues. The ends lost 4 bases at V and 12 bases at J; junction bases unmatched: 12. Germline V gene data show CDR1 as SGHNT and CDR2 as YYREEE (reference sequence).

V and J are TRBV5-1 and TRBJ1-2; TRBD1 matches at 7 bases. Germline V gene lookup returns CDR1 SGHRS and CDR2 YFSETQ. The CDR3 has 15 residues. V gave up 4 bases and J gave up 4 bases; unmatched junction bases: 10. The CDR3 is CASSPGQAVGYGYTF. CDR3 sequence (DNA): TGCGCCAGCAGCCCCGGACAGGCGGTAGGCTATGGCTACACCTTC.

The CDR3 protein is CASSLASYNEQFF. The CDR3 bases are TGTGCCAGCAGCTTAGCCTCCTACAATGAGCAGTTCTTC. The chain carries TRBV6-5 and TRBJ2-1; D call uncertain. The CDR3 extends over 13 amino acids. V was cut by 6 bases and J by 0 bases, with 6 bases left in between. The germline V gene encodes CDR1 MNHEY and CDR2 SVGAGI.

V usage is TRBV12-3 or TRBV12-4 and J usage is TRBJ1-4, with TRBD1 identical over 7 bases. Trimming took 4 bases from V and 5 from J; bases not matched to a gene: 1. The CDR3 length is 13 residues. In DNA, the CDR3 is TGTGCCAGCAGTTGGGGACAGAATGAAAAACTGTTTTTT. This gives the protein CASSWGQNEKLFF.

V is TRBV11-2 and J is TRBJ1-1, with a tentative D call TRBD1 (6 bases). CDR3 length equals 16 residues. V dropped 3 bases and J dropped 3 bases, with 17 bases sitting between them. Germline lookup yields CDR1 SGHAT and CDR2 FQNNGV. CDR3 nucleotide sequence: TGTGCCAGCAGCTTGCGACAGGTAGGGCGGGACACTGAAGCTTTCTTT. It is translated as CASSLRQVGRDTEAFF.

V and J are TRBV7-9 and TRBJ2-7; TRBD1 aligns across 9 bases. Germline CDR1 is SEHNR and CDR2 is FQNEAQ (reference sequence). The CDR3 length is 15 residues. V gave up 5 bases and J gave up 5 bases; unmatched junction bases: 10. In DNA, the CDR3 is TGTGCCAGCAGCCAATCCGGGACAGGGTATAACGAGCAGTACTTC. Amino acid sequence: CASSQSGTGYNEQYF.

The chain joins TRBV28 to TRBJ1-2; 8 bases map to TRBD1. V was clipped by 5 bases and J by 3 bases; unmatched bases: 8. The CDR3 is made up of 15 amino acids. The germline CDR1 and CDR2 sequences are MDHEN and SYDVKM. CDR3 DNA sequence: TGTGCCAGCAGTAGCCCCGGACAGGGCTACTATGGCTACACCTTC. It yields the protein CASSSPGQGYYGYTF.

The V gene is TRBV6-5, the J gene TRBJ2-3; the D gene is possibly TRBD1 (5 bases). Trimming took 10 bases from V and 0 from J, leaving 14 bases between them. CDR1 and CDR2 (germline): MNHEY, SVGAGI. This CDR3 has 14 amino acids. Here the CDR3 DNA reads TGTGCCACCCGTTTTGACAGAAGCACAGATACGCAGTATTTT. Amino acid sequence: CATRFDRSTDTQYF.

The chain has TRBV2 and TRBJ2-5; D remains unclear. Germline V CDR1 and CDR2: SNHLY, FYNNEI. There are 13 residues in the CDR3. V lost 3 bases and J 1 base, leaving 6 bases between the germline ends. The CDR3 DNA reads TGTGCCAGCAGTGAGATAGCCCAAGAGACCCAGTACTTC. Translated: CASSEIAQETQYF.

The chain joins TRBV11-3 to TRBJ2-7, with 10 nucleotides matching TRBD1. V shed 3 bases, J shed 0 bases, and the junction held 8 bases outside the gene matches. The CDR3 totals 17 residues. Germline V CDR1 and CDR2: SGHNT, YENEEA. The CDR3 loop reads CASSFGPGQGNSYEQYF. The CDR3, as DNA: TGTGCCAGCAGCTTTGGGCCGGGACAGGGGAACTCCTACGAGCAGTACTTC. The full variable domain, in which reference TRBV11-3 and TRBJ2-7 provide the parts outside the CDR3, is EAGVVQSPRYKIIEKKQPVAFWCNPISGHNTLYWYLQNLGQGPELLIRYENEEAVDDSQLPKDRFSAERLKGVDSTLKIQPAELGDSAVYLCASSFGPGQGNSYEQYFGPGTRLTVT.

The rearrangement uses TRBV29-1 and TRBJ2-7; the D gene is possibly TRBD2 (6 bases). This CDR3 contains 12 residues. The germline CDR1 and CDR2 sequences are SQVTM and ANQGSEA. Deletions cut 6 bases from V and 6 bases from J, with 15 bases between. The CDR3 region is CSVLSGDGEQYF. As DNA, the CDR3 is TGCAGCGTCCTGTCGGGGGACGGCGAGCAGTACTTC.

A few counts support this clone. CDR3 loop: CASSLKETGLNTGELFF. The CDR3, as DNA: TGTGCCAGCAGCTTAAAGGAGACGGGACTTAACACCGGGGAGCTGTTTTTT. The chain has TRBV7-3 and TRBJ2-2; possibly TRBD2 for D (6 bases). Germline CDR1 and CDR2: SGHTA and FQGTGA. The CDR3 sequence is 17 residues long. V gave up 1 base and J gave up 2 bases, with 14 bases separating them.

V and J are TRBV5-5 and TRBJ2-1, with D maybe TRBD2 (5 bases). This CDR3 contains 15 residues. CDR1 is SGHKS and CDR2 is YYEKEE in the germline V gene (reference sequence). The V end lost 0 bases, the J end lost 1 base, and 8 bases lay between the germline ends. The CDR3 is CASSLGTQSYNEQFF. The CDR3 region has the DNA TGTGCCAGCAGCTTGGGGACTCAGTCCTACAATGAGCAGTTCTTC. Looking up the rest from reference TRBV5-5 and TRBJ2-1 gives the full variable domain: DAGVTQSPTHLIKTRGQQVTLRCSPISGHKSVSWYQQVLGQGPQFIFQYYEKEERGRGNFPDRFSARQFPNYSSELNVNALLLGDSALYLCASSLGTQSYNEQFFGPGTRLTVL.

The chain has TRBV19 and TRBJ1-5; 7 bases fit TRBD1. With 3 bases clipped from V and 4 bases from J, the junction kept 6 bases outside the gene matches. The CDR3 extends over 15 amino acids. Germline V gene data show CDR1 as LNHDA and CDR2 as SQIVND (reference sequence). The CDR3 is CASSMGTAGNQPQHF. CDR3 in DNA: TGTGCCAGTAGTATGGGGACAGCAGGGAATCAGCCCCAGCATTTT.

Only one count was recorded for this clone. V is TRBV18 and J is TRBJ1-1; tentatively, D is TRBD1 (5 bases). Trimming took off 0 bases at V and 1 base at J, with 12 bases between the two ends. The CDR3 consists of 16 residues. Germline CDR1 reads KGHSH; CDR2 reads LQKENI. As DNA, the CDR3 is TGTGCCAGCTCACCACCGGGGTCAGGGAAGAACACTGAAGCTTTCTTT. Protein product: CASSPPGSGKNTEAFF.